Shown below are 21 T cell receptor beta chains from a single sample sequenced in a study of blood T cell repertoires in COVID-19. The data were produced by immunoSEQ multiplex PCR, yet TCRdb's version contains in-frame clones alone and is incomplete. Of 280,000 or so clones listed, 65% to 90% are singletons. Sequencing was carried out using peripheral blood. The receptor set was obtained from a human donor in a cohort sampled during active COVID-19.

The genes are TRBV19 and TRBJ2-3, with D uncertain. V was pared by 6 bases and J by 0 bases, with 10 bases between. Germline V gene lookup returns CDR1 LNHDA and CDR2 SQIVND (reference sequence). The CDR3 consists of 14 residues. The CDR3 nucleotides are TGTGCCAGTAGACCGCTCGGTAGCACAGATACGCAGTATTTT. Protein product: CASRPLGSTDTQYF.

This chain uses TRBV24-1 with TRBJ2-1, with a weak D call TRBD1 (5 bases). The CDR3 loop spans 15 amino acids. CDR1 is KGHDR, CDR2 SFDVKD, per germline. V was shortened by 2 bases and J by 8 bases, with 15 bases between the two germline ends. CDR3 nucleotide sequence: TGTGCCACCAGTGATTACAAGGGGTCGGTAGATGAGCAGTTCTTC. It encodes CATSDYKGSVDEQFF.

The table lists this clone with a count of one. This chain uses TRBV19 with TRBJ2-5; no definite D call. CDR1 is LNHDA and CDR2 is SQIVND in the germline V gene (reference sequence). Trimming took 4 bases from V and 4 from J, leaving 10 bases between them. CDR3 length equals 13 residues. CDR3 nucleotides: TGTGCCAGTAGTACTTTCTCGAGAGAGACCCAGTACTTC. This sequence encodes CASSTFSRETQYF.

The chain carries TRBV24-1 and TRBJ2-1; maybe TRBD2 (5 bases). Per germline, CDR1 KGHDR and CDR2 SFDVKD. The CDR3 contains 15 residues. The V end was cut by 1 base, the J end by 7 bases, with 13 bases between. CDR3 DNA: TGTGCCACCAGTGATTTTGGGGAGACAAAGAATGAGCAGTTCTTC. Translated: CATSDFGETKNEQFF.

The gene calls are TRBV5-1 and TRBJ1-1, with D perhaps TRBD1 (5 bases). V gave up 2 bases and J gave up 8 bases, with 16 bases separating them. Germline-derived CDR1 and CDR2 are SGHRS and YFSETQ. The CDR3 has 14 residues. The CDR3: CASSLGGDLEEAFF. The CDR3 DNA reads TGCGCCAGCAGCTTAGGAGGGGACCTTGAGGAAGCTTTCTTT.

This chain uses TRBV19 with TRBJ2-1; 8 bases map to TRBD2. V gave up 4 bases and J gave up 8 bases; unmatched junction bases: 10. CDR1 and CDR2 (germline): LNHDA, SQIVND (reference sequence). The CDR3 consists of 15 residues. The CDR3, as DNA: TGTGCCAGTAGTACCCCGGGACTAGTTCACCATGAGCAGTTCTTC. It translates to CASSTPGLVHHEQFF.

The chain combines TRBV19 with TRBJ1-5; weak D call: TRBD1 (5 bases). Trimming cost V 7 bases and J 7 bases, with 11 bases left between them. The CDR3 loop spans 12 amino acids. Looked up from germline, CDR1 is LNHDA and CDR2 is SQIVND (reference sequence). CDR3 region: CASNKGRQPQHF. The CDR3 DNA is TGTGCCAGTAATAAGGGGCGACAGCCCCAGCATTTT.

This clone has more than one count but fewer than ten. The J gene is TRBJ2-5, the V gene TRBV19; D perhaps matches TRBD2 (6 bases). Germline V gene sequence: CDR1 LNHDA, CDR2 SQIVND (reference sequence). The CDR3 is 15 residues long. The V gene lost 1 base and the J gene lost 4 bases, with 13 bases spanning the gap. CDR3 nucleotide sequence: TGTGCCAGTAGTATAGGCGGAGGGGTCGGAGAGACCCAGTACTTC. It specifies CASSIGGGVGETQYF.

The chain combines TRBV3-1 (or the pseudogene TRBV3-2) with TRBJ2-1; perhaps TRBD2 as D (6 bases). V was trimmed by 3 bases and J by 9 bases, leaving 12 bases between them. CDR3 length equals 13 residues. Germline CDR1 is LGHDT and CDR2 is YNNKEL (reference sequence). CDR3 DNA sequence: TGTGCCAGCAGCCACGAGCCGCGGGGTGAGCAGTTCTTC. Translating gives CASSHEPRGEQFF.

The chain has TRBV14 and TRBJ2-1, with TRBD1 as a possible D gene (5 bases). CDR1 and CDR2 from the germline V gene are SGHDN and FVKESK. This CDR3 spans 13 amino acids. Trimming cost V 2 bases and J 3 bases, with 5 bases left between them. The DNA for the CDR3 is TGTGCCAGCAGCCAAAGGGGCTACAATGAGCAGTTCTTC. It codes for CASSQRGYNEQFF.

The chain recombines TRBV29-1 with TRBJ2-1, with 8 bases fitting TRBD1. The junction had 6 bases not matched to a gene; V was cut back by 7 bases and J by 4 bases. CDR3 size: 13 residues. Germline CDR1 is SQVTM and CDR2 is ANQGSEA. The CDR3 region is CSDTGGRYNEQFF. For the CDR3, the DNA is TGCAGCGACACAGGGGGTCGATACAATGAGCAGTTCTTC.

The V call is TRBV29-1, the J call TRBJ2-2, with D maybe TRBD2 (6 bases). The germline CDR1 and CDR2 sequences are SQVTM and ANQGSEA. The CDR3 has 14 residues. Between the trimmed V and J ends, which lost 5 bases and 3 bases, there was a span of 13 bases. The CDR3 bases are TGCAGCGTTTCGGAGGGGCGGGACACCGGGGAGCTGTTTTTT. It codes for CSVSEGRDTGELFF.

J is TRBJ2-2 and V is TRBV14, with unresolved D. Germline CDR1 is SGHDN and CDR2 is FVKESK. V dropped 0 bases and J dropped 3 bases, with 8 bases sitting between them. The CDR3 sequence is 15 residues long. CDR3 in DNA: TGTGCCAGCAGCCAAGAACAGCTATACACCGGGGAGCTGTTTTTT. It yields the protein CASSQEQLYTGELFF.

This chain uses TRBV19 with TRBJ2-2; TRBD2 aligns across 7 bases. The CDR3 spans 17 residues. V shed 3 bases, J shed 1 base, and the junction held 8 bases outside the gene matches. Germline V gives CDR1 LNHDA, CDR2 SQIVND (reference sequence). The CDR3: CASSIPGTTRNTGELFF. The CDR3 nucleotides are TGTGCCAGTAGTATTCCCGGGACTACCAGGAACACCGGGGAGCTGTTTTTT.

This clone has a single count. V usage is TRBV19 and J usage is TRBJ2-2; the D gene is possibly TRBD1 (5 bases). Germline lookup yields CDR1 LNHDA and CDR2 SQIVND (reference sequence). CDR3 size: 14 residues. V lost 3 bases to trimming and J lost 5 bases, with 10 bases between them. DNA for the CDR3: TGTGCCAGTAGTATCGACAGAAGAACCGGGGAGCTGTTTTTT. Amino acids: CASSIDRRTGELFF.

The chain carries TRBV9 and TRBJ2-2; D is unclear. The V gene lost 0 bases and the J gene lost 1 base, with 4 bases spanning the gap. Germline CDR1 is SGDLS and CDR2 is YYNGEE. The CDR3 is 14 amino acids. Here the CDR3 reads CASSVDRNTGELFF. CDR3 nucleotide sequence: TGTGCCAGCAGCGTAGATAGGAACACCGGGGAGCTGTTTTTT.

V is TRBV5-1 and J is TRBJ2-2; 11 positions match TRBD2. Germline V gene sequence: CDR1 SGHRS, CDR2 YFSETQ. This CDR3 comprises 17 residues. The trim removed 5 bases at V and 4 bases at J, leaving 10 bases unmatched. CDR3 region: CASSPRLAGLLTGELFF. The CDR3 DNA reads TGCGCCAGCAGTCCCCGACTAGCGGGACTTCTCACCGGGGAGCTGTTTTTT.

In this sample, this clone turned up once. CDR3 bases: TGTGCCAGCAGCTTTCTCGGAATGACAGGGGGGATTGCTGAAGCTTTCTTT. It encodes CASSFLGMTGGIAEAFF. The chain couples TRBV7-9 to TRBJ1-1; TRBD1 matches 9 bases. Germline CDR1 reads SEHNR; CDR2 reads FQNEAQ (reference sequence). V trimming: 3 bases; J trimming: 6 bases; junction bases outside the gene matches: 14. This CDR3 contains 17 residues.

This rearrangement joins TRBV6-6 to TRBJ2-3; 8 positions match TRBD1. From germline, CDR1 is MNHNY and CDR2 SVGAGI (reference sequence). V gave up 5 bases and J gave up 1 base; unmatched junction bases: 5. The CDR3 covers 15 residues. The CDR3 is CASSSRGLGTDTQYF. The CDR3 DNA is TGTGCCAGCAGTAGCAGGGGGCTCGGCACAGATACGCAGTATTTT.

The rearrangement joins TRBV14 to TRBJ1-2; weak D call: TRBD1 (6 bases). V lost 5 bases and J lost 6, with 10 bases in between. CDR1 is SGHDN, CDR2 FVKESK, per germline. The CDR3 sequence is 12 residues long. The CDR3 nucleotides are TGTGCCAGCAGCATGGGGGCCCATGGCTACACCTTC. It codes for CASSMGAHGYTF. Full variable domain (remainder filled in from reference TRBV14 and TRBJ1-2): EAGVTQFPSHSVIEKGQTVTLRCDPISGHDNLYWYRRVMGKEIKFLLHFVKESKQDESGMPNNRFLAERTGGTYSTLKVQPAELEDSGVYFCASSMGAHGYTFGSGTRLTVV.

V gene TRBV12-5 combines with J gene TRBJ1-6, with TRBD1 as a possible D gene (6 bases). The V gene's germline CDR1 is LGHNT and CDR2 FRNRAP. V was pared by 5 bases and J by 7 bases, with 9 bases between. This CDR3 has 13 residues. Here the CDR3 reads CASGPQGNSPLHF. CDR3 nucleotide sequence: TGTGCTAGTGGTCCGCAGGGGAATTCACCCCTCCACTTT.